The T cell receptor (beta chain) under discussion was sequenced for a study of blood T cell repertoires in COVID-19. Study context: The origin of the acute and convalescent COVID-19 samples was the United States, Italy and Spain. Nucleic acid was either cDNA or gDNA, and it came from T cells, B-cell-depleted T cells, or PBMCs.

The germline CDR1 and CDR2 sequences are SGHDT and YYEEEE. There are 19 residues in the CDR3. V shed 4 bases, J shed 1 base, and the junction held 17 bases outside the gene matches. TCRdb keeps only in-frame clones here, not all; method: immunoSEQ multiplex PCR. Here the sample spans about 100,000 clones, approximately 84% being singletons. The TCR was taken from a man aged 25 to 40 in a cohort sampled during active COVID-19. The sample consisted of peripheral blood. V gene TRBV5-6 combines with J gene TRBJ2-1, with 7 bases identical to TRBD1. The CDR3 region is CASSLMQDRAGGSYNEQFF. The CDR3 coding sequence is TGTGCCAGCAGCCTAATGCAAGATCGGGCAGGGGGATCCTACAATGAGCAGTTCTTC.